This T cell receptor (beta chain) was sequenced during a study of regulatory T cells in long-lasting Graves disease. The time point denotes: newly diagnosed GD, antithyroid drugs for less than 3 months. The TCR library was made from RNA that had been extracted from PBMCs in TRIzol. Construction of TCR beta libraries relied on iRepertoire HTBI primers and on Arm-PCR targeting CDR3 regions. TCRdb processed the multiplex PCR reads anew with MiXCR; each CDR3 protein has one entry. The sample lists 350,000 to 450,000 distinct CDR3 sequences, over 9.5% occurring once. This clonotype was detected ten times or more. The V gene's germline CDR1 is DFQATT and CDR2 SNEGSKA (reference sequence). The CDR3 sequence is 13 residues long. Trimming cost V 1 base and J 7 bases, with 13 bases left between them. The sample also formed part of further work on T cells in Graves' hyperthyroidism and ophthalmopathy.

The source of this sequence is a young woman with Graves disease. This sample comprised peripheral blood mononuclear cells (PBMCs), obtained at new diagnosis, from a patient treated with antithyroid drugs. V and J are TRBV20-1 and TRBJ2-5; D not certain. The CDR3 nucleotides read TGCAGTGCTAGAGTCGCGAGTATCGGGACCCAGTACTTC. Translated, it gives CSARVASIGTQYF.